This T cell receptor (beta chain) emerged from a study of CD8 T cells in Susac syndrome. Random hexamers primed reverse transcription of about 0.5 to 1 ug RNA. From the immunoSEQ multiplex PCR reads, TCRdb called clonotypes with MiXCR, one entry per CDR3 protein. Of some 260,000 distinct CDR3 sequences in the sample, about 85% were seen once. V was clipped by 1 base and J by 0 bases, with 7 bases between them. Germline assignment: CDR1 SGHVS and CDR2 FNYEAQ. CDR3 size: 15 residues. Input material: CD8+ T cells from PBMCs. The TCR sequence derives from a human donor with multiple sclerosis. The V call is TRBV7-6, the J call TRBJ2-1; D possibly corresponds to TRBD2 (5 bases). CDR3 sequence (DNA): TGTGCCAGCAGCTTAGGCGGGTACTCCTACAATGAGCAGTTCTTC. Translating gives CASSLGGYSYNEQFF.